These T cell receptor beta chains were read from a single sample in a study of cytomegalovirus exposure and HLA in healthy donors. Some clones are missing from TCRdb's copy, which holds only in-frame ones; the method was immunoSEQ multiplex PCR. This sample has more than 120,000 clones, with 75% to 90% found just once. Sequenced material: PBMCs. The receptors were sampled from a woman aged 25 to 39 in good health and CMV-seronegative. The CDR3 runs from the conserved cysteine through the conserved F or W. Each record gives: V gene, J gene, D gene, clone size, CDR3 DNA, CDR3 protein. D genes are given only for firm matches. The size field is filled for only some rows; it gives once, few, many or a size class.

v_call: TRBV5-1
j_call: TRBJ2-7
d_call: TRBD2
clone_size: -
cdr3_nt: TGCGCCAGCAGCTTTTCAACTAGCGGGAGGGACGAGCAGTACTTC
cdr3_aa: CASSFSTSGRDEQYF

v_call: TRBV18
j_call: TRBJ2-7
d_call: TRBD2
clone_size: -
cdr3_nt: TGTGCCAGCTCACCGACTAGCGGGAGCTACGAGCAGTACTTC
cdr3_aa: CASSPTSGSYEQYF

v_call: TRBV19
j_call: TRBJ1-5
d_call: TRBD1
clone_size: once
cdr3_nt: TGTGCCAGTAGTATCGGGACAGGGATCAATCAGCCCCAGCATTTT
cdr3_aa: CASSIGTGINQPQHF

v_call: TRBV4-1
j_call: TRBJ1-5
d_call: -
clone_size: -
cdr3_nt: TGCGCCAGCAGCCAAGGGGCAGGTTATAGCAATCAGCCCCAGCATTTT
cdr3_aa: CASSQGAGYSNQPQHF

v_call: TRBV25-1
j_call: TRBJ2-2
d_call: TRBD1
clone_size: -
cdr3_nt: TGTGCCAGCAGTGAATTTCGGACAGGGCTAACCGGGGAGCTGTTTTTT
cdr3_aa: CASSEFRTGLTGELFF

v_call: TRBV4-1
j_call: TRBJ1-6
d_call: -
clone_size: once
cdr3_nt: TGCGCCAGCAGCCAAGCCTTGACAGTAATCTCACCCCTCCACTTT
cdr3_aa: CASSQALTVISPLHF

v_call: TRBV27
j_call: TRBJ2-2
d_call: -
clone_size: -
cdr3_nt: TGTGCCAGCAGTTTCAAGACTGGGGAGCTGTTTTTT
cdr3_aa: CASSFKTGELFF

v_call: TRBV4-1
j_call: TRBJ2-1
d_call: -
clone_size: -
cdr3_nt: TGCGCCAGCAGCCAAACCTCGCAGGGGTCGATAAATGAGCAGTTCTTC
cdr3_aa: CASSQTSQGSINEQFF

v_call: TRBV11-2
j_call: TRBJ1-1
d_call: TRBD1
clone_size: few
cdr3_nt: TGTGCCAGCAACTGGCGGGCAGGGGGGAGGACTGAAGCTTTCTTT
cdr3_aa: CASNWRAGGRTEAFF

v_call: TRBV4-2
j_call: TRBJ1-5
d_call: -
clone_size: few
cdr3_nt: TGTGCCAGCAGCCAAGAATCCAGCGATCAGCCCCAGCATTTT
cdr3_aa: CASSQESSDQPQHF

v_call: TRBV2
j_call: TRBJ2-1
d_call: TRBD2
clone_size: -
cdr3_nt: TGTGCCAGCAGTTTATTAGCGGGAACTGGCAATGAGCAGTTCTTC
cdr3_aa: CASSLLAGTGNEQFF

v_call: TRBV6-4
j_call: TRBJ2-2
d_call: TRBD1
clone_size: -
cdr3_nt: TGTGCCAGCAGGACACAGGGGTTGGCAGGGGAGCTGTTTTTT
cdr3_aa: CASRTQGLAGELFF

v_call: TRBV5-1
j_call: TRBJ2-3
d_call: -
clone_size: -
cdr3_nt: TGCGCCAGCAGCCCCAGATCAGATACGCAGTATTTT
cdr3_aa: CASSPRSDTQYF

v_call: TRBV6-1
j_call: TRBJ1-3
d_call: -
clone_size: -
cdr3_nt: TGTGCCAGCAGTGAGCAGACAGGCAGCTCTGGAAACACCATATATTTT
cdr3_aa: CASSEQTGSSGNTIYF

v_call: TRBV5-1
j_call: TRBJ2-7
d_call: -
clone_size: once
cdr3_nt: TGCGCCAGCAGCTTGTTTCCCTACGAGCAGTACTTC
cdr3_aa: CASSLFPYEQYF

v_call: TRBV6-1
j_call: TRBJ1-2
d_call: -
clone_size: few
cdr3_nt: TGTGCCAGCAGGAACAGGGAAGGTGTTAGTGGCTACACCTTC
cdr3_aa: CASRNREGVSGYTF

v_call: TRBV4-1
j_call: TRBJ2-7
d_call: TRBD2
clone_size: few
cdr3_nt: TGCGCCAGCAGCCTGCACCCGGGACTAGCAGACGAGCAGTACTTC
cdr3_aa: CASSLHPGLADEQYF

v_call: TRBV19
j_call: TRBJ1-2
d_call: -
clone_size: few
cdr3_nt: TGTGCCAGTAGTGTTCAAGGGAGAGGTGGCTACACCTTC
cdr3_aa: CASSVQGRGGYTF

v_call: TRBV27
j_call: TRBJ2-2
d_call: -
clone_size: once
cdr3_nt: TGTGCCAGCAGTTTTAAGAACACCGGGGAGCTGTTTTTT
cdr3_aa: CASSFKNTGELFF

v_call: TRBV30
j_call: TRBJ2-5
d_call: -
clone_size: -
cdr3_nt: TGTGCCTGGAGTGTACTTGAGGAAGAGACCCAGTACTTC
cdr3_aa: CAWSVLEEETQYF

v_call: TRBV7-9
j_call: TRBJ2-3
d_call: -
clone_size: -
cdr3_nt: TGTGCCAGCAGCTTCCTCGACGGGGGTGGGGATACGCAGTATTTT
cdr3_aa: CASSFLDGGGDTQYF

v_call: TRBV11-3
j_call: TRBJ2-3
d_call: TRBD2
clone_size: -
cdr3_nt: TGTGCCAGCAGCCCCGGACTAGCGGAGAGCACAGATACGCAGTATTTT
cdr3_aa: CASSPGLAESTDTQYF

v_call: TRBV6-5
j_call: TRBJ1-5
d_call: -
clone_size: few
cdr3_nt: TGTGCCAGCAAATTAGATAGCAATCAGCCCCAGCATTTT
cdr3_aa: CASKLDSNQPQHF

v_call: TRBV6-4
j_call: TRBJ2-3
d_call: TRBD1
clone_size: -
cdr3_nt: TGTGCCAGCAGCGTGACAGGGGTCACAGATACGCAGTATTTT
cdr3_aa: CASSVTGVTDTQYF

v_call: TRBV19
j_call: TRBJ1-5
d_call: TRBD1
clone_size: few
cdr3_nt: TGTGCCATATCCGGGACAGGCAATCAGCCCCAGCATTTT
cdr3_aa: CAISGTGNQPQHF

v_call: TRBV5-1
j_call: TRBJ2-1
d_call: TRBD1
clone_size: -
cdr3_nt: TGCGCCAGCAGCTTGGCACAGGGGTCCTACAATGAGCAGTTCTTC
cdr3_aa: CASSLAQGSYNEQFF

v_call: TRBV19
j_call: TRBJ1-1
d_call: TRBD1
clone_size: -
cdr3_nt: TGTGCCAGTAGTATTGGGGACAGGGGGAACACTGAAGCTTTCTTT
cdr3_aa: CASSIGDRGNTEAFF

v_call: TRBV30
j_call: TRBJ2-1
d_call: -
clone_size: -
cdr3_nt: TGTGCCTGGACCCAAGGGGACTACAATGAGCAGTTCTTC
cdr3_aa: CAWTQGDYNEQFF

v_call: TRBV30
j_call: TRBJ2-5
d_call: TRBD2
clone_size: once
cdr3_nt: TGTGCCTGGAGTGGACTAGCTTCGTGGGAGACCCAGTACTTC
cdr3_aa: CAWSGLASWETQYF

v_call: TRBV5-1
j_call: TRBJ2-7
d_call: TRBD1
clone_size: -
cdr3_nt: TGCGCCAGCAGCTTGGCTACAGGGGACTACGAGCAGTACTTC
cdr3_aa: CASSLATGDYEQYF

v_call: TRBV19
j_call: TRBJ2-1
d_call: -
clone_size: -
cdr3_nt: TGTGCCAGTAGCCCCGGGACTCGCAATGAGCAGTTCTTC
cdr3_aa: CASSPGTRNEQFF

v_call: TRBV4-2
j_call: TRBJ2-3
d_call: -
clone_size: -
cdr3_nt: TGTGCCAGCAGCCAAGAAGGCCGGGACACAGATACGCAGTATTTT
cdr3_aa: CASSQEGRDTDTQYF

v_call: TRBV18
j_call: TRBJ1-5
d_call: -
clone_size: -
cdr3_nt: TGTGCCAGCTCACCCAACTGGGGGGTTGGAAATCAGCCCCAGCATTTT
cdr3_aa: CASSPNWGVGNQPQHF

v_call: TRBV27
j_call: TRBJ2-3
d_call: -
clone_size: -
cdr3_nt: TGTGCCAGCAGTTATATAAGGACAAGCCCGAGGAGTACGCAGTATTTT
cdr3_aa: CASSYIRTSPRSTQYF

v_call: TRBV7-3
j_call: TRBJ2-2
d_call: -
clone_size: -
cdr3_nt: TGTGCCAGCAGCTTAGGAGGCGCCGGGGAGCTGTTTTTT
cdr3_aa: CASSLGGAGELFF

v_call: TRBV5-1
j_call: TRBJ2-1
d_call: TRBD2
clone_size: -
cdr3_nt: TGCGCCAGCAGCCGTGTGGGGGGAGGGCTAGCGGGGAAGGGTGAGCAGTTCTTC
cdr3_aa: CASSRVGGGLAGKGEQFF

v_call: TRBV5-4
j_call: TRBJ2-1
d_call: TRBD2
clone_size: -
cdr3_nt: TGTGCCAGCAGCCAACTGGCTAGCGGCGTCTACGAGCAGTTCTTC
cdr3_aa: CASSQLASGVYEQFF

v_call: TRBV6-1
j_call: TRBJ1-5
d_call: -
clone_size: -
cdr3_nt: TGTGCCAGCAGTGTACCGAATAGCCCCGGGACAATTAGCAATCAGCCCCAGCATTTT
cdr3_aa: CASSVPNSPGTISNQPQHF

v_call: TRBV6-5
j_call: TRBJ2-1
d_call: -
clone_size: -
cdr3_nt: TGTGCCAGCAGTTACAGGCAGGGGAACGATGAGCAGTTCTTC
cdr3_aa: CASSYRQGNDEQFF

v_call: TRBV6-1
j_call: TRBJ2-7
d_call: -
clone_size: -
cdr3_nt: TGTGCCAGCGGACAGGGACTAATCTACGAGCAGTACTTC
cdr3_aa: CASGQGLIYEQYF

v_call: TRBV2
j_call: TRBJ1-1
d_call: -
clone_size: -
cdr3_nt: TGTGCCAGCAGTGGATCACAGGGAGCTTTCTTT
cdr3_aa: CASSGSQGAFF

v_call: TRBV28
j_call: TRBJ2-7
d_call: TRBD2
clone_size: -
cdr3_nt: TGTGCCAGCAGACCTAGCGGGACCACGAATGAGCAGTACTTC
cdr3_aa: CASRPSGTTNEQYF

v_call: TRBV15
j_call: TRBJ1-1
d_call: -
clone_size: -
cdr3_nt: TGTGCCACCAGCAGAGGCGCCAAGCGGGCGGACACTGAAGCTTTCTTT
cdr3_aa: CATSRGAKRADTEAFF

v_call: TRBV11-3
j_call: TRBJ2-5
d_call: TRBD2
clone_size: -
cdr3_nt: TGTGCCAGCAGCGTCGGACTAGCGGGAGAAGAGACCCAGTACTTC
cdr3_aa: CASSVGLAGEETQYF

v_call: TRBV6-1
j_call: TRBJ1-3
d_call: -
clone_size: -
cdr3_nt: TGTGCCAGCAGTGAAGTATGGAGGGATGGAAACACCATATATTTT
cdr3_aa: CASSEVWRDGNTIYF

v_call: TRBV2
j_call: TRBJ1-2
d_call: -
clone_size: -
cdr3_nt: TGTGCCAGCAGTGAAGTGGGGCGCAGCCTTGGCTACACCTTC
cdr3_aa: CASSEVGRSLGYTF